The 16 T cell receptor beta chains reported below all come from one sample, sequenced in a study of CD8+ T cells in alopecia areata (dated by TCRdb to about 2018). The library was made by the immunoSEQ multiplex PCR assay. For TCR sequencing, RNA was extracted from every sample and reverse transcribed into cDNA to serve as template. TCRdb stores this immuneACCESS table with in-frame sequences only. Part of the clones is absent; in the studies checked, under half of the shortfall reflects unresolved V genes, and no reason is known for the rest. The sample table holds 150,000 to 200,000 clones, of which 40% to 55% were seen once. Around 10% of the sample rests with the top ten. What this sample's treatment or condition label stands for: oral pan-JAK inhibitor, 5-10 mg twice daily. The specimen was CD8+ T cells sorted from blood, collected around week 54, from a patient treated with tofacitinib. The receptor source for this set is a human donor with alopecia areata.

The rearrangement links TRBV29-1 to TRBJ1-3; D gene unclear. Germline CDR1 is SQVTM and CDR2 is ANQGSEA. Trimming pared 4 bases from V and 4 bases from J, leaving 8 bases between. The CDR3 loop spans 12 amino acids. This CDR3 reads CSVAIGGNTIYF. Here the CDR3 DNA reads TGCAGCGTTGCAATAGGCGGAAACACCATATATTTT. The entire variable domain, with the rest obtained from reference TRBV29-1 and TRBJ1-3, is as follows: SAVISQKPSRDICQRGTSLTIQCQVDSQVTMMFWYRQQPGQSLTLIATANQGSEATYESGFVIDKFPISRPNLTFSTLTVSNMSPEDSSIYLCSVAIGGNTIYFGEGSWLTVV.

The chain employs TRBV7-9 and TRBJ2-5; 7 nucleotides agree with TRBD1. Germline loops: CDR1 SEHNR, CDR2 FQNEAQ (reference sequence). This CDR3 is built from 17 residues. J gave up 5 bases and V 2 bases, and 14 bases lay outside the gene matches. The CDR3 coding sequence is TGTGCCAGCAGCTTACGTGTCTGGACAGGAGTAGGGGAGACCCAGTACTTC. As protein: CASSLRVWTGVGETQYF.

The chain links TRBV7-3 to TRBJ2-3; 8 nucleotides line up with TRBD2. The germline CDR1 and CDR2 sequences are SGHTA and FQGTGA. The CDR3 has 16 amino acids. J was trimmed by 2 bases and V by 5 bases; bases with no gene match: 9. The CDR3 sequence is CASSPGLAGTTDTQYF. As DNA, the CDR3 is TGTGCCAGCAGCCCCGGACTAGCTGGGACCACAGATACGCAGTATTTT. The full variable domain, with the rest looked up from reference TRBV7-3 and TRBJ2-3, is GAGVSQTPSNKVTEKGKYVELRCDPISGHTALYWYRQSLGQGPEFLIYFQGTGAADDSGLPNDRFFAVRPEGSVSTLKIQRTERGDSAVYLCASSPGLAGTTDTQYFGPGTRLTVL.

The chain links TRBV5-4 to TRBJ1-6; 10 bases line up with TRBD1. With V trimmed by 3 bases and J by 7 bases, 7 bases remained unmatched. Germline CDR1 and CDR2: SGHNT and YYREEE (reference sequence). The CDR3 is 16 amino acids. The CDR3, as DNA: TGTGCCAGCAGCTCCCCGGGACAGGGGATGAATTCACCCCTCCACTTT. It specifies CASSSPGQGMNSPLHF.

The genes are TRBV6-1 and TRBJ2-5; D may be TRBD2 (6 bases). From germline, CDR1 is MNHNS and CDR2 SASEGT. The length of the CDR3 is 16 residues. V gave up 0 bases and J gave up 10 bases, with 21 bases separating them. CDR3 DNA: TGTGCCAGCAGTGAAGCGTTGTGGTCTAGCACGGGAGTCCAGTACTTC. It translates to CASSEALWSSTGVQYF.

Only a few counts were recorded for this clone. V and J are TRBV30 and TRBJ2-7, with D possibly matching TRBD1 (6 bases). Deletions cut 3 bases from V and 6 bases from J, with 12 bases between. Germline loops: CDR1 GTSNPN, CDR2 SVGIG (reference sequence). The CDR3 runs 12 residues. The CDR3 nucleotides are TGTGCCTGGAGGGAAAACAGGGTCGAGCAGTACTTC. It yields the protein CAWRENRVEQYF.

The CDR3 sequence: CASSPGGAQYF. CDR3 bases: TGTGCCAGCAGCCCAGGGGGGGCGCAGTACTTC. The chain uses TRBV9 and TRBJ2-7; either TRBD1 or TRBD2 may fit D (7 bases each). The CDR3 has 11 residues. V gave up 4 bases and J gave up 9 bases, with 11 bases separating them. Germline values: CDR1 SGDLS, CDR2 YYNGEE. Full variable domain (outside the CDR3, taken from reference TRBV9 and TRBJ2-7): DSGVTQTPKHLITATGQRVTLRCSPRSGDLSVYWYQQSLDQGLQFLIQYYNGEERAKGNILERFSAQQFPDLHSELNLSSLELGDSALYFCASSPGGAQYFGPGTRLTVT.

This clone was seen just once. The rearrangement links TRBV30 to TRBJ2-7; TRBD1 aligns across 10 bases. V lost 2 bases to trimming and J lost 2 bases; unmatched junction nucleotides: 6. The CDR3 covers 15 residues. Germline assignment: CDR1 GTSNPN and CDR2 SVGIG (reference sequence). The CDR3 reads CAWSLGTGVPYEQYF. The DNA of the CDR3 is TGTGCCTGGAGTCTCGGGACAGGGGTCCCCTACGAGCAGTACTTC.

This clone was seen only a few times. V gene TRBV5-1 combines with J gene TRBJ2-5; possibly TRBD1 for D (6 bases). Between the trimmed V and J ends, which lost 2 bases and 2 bases, there was a span of 10 bases. Germline-derived CDR1 and CDR2 are SGHRS and YFSETQ. The CDR3 runs to 14 residues. The CDR3 bases are TGCGCCAGCAGCTTTCGGACAGTGCAAGAGACCCAGTACTTC. It yields the protein CASSFRTVQETQYF.

Worth noting for this clone: The sample carries other DNA sequences with the same CDR3. CDR3 coding DNA: TGCGCCAGCAGCTTTTCCGGGACATACGAGCAGTACTTC. This sequence encodes CASSFSGTYEQYF. This chain uses TRBV5-1 with TRBJ2-7, with D possibly TRBD1 on 6 matching bases. Germline V CDR1 and CDR2: SGHRS, YFSETQ. V was shortened by 2 bases and J by 4 bases, with 10 bases between the two germline ends. The CDR3 is 13 amino acids.

In this sample, this clone turned up a few times. V usage is TRBV27 and J usage is TRBJ2-7; no definite D call. CDR1 MNHEY and CDR2 SMNVEV come from the germline V gene (reference sequence). The germline V and J ends were trimmed by 5 bases and 0 bases, with 8 bases remaining between them. CDR3 length: 13 residues. The CDR3 nucleotides read TGTGCCAGCAGTAAGGTGGGCTCCTACGAGCAGTACTTC. It codes for CASSKVGSYEQYF.

The J gene is TRBJ2-2, the V gene TRBV7-9; D uncertain. The CDR3 has 14 amino acids. The germline V gene encodes CDR1 SEHNR and CDR2 FQNEAQ (reference sequence). Deletions cut 1 base from V and 3 bases from J, with 6 bases between. CDR3 residues: CASSLGVYTGELFF. In DNA, the CDR3 is TGTGCCAGCAGCTTAGGGGTCTACACCGGGGAGCTGTTTTTT.

CDR3 amino acids: CASSLAGGGTDTQYF. The CDR3 DNA follows: TGTGCCAGCAGTTTAGCAGGGGGAGGGACAGATACGCAGTATTTT. V usage is TRBV6-5 and J usage is TRBJ2-3; either TRBD1 or TRBD2 may fit D (7 bases each). V gave up 4 bases and J gave up 3 bases, with 14 bases separating them. Germline CDR1 MNHEY, CDR2 SVGAGI. The CDR3 consists of 15 residues.

This clone appeared a few times. This chain connects TRBV10-3 to TRBJ2-1, with D hard to call. V was clipped by 3 bases and J by 10 bases, with 7 bases between them. Looked up from germline, CDR1 is ENHRY and CDR2 is SYGVKD. This CDR3 comprises 11 residues. In DNA, the CDR3 is TGTGCCATCAGTGATCCCGGGGAGCAGTTCTTC. Encoded protein: CAISDPGEQFF.

This chain links TRBV5-1 with TRBJ1-5; D unresolved. The CDR3 runs to 15 residues. Germline assignment: CDR1 SGHRS and CDR2 YFSETQ. With 0 bases removed from V and 0 bases from J, the gap between germline ends came to 7 bases. The CDR3 DNA reads as TGCGCCAGCAGCTTGGACGACTTTAGCAATCAGCCCCAGCATTTT. Protein sequence: CASSLDDFSNQPQHF.

The chain joins TRBV30 to TRBJ2-7; TRBD1 is a possible D gene (6 bases). Germline V CDR1 and CDR2: GTSNPN, SVGIG (reference sequence). The CDR3 has 12 amino acids. Deletions cut 8 bases from V and 3 bases from J, with 14 bases between. In DNA form, the CDR3 reads TGTGCCCGCACGACGGACAGCTACGAGCAGTACTTC. Translating gives CARTTDSYEQYF.